The 16 T cell receptor beta chains in this list originate from one sample, sequenced in a study of neoadjuvant anti-PD-1 for oral cavity cancer. Time point reported: after neoadjuvant nivolumab, at surgical resection. The assay was immunoSEQ multiplex PCR, and TCRdb's table has in-frame clones only and misses some. Found here are 11,000 to 15,000 clones, around three quarters of them singletons; the top ten hold around 2.4%. Sequences were derived from PBMCs, sampled after nivolumab (anti-PD-1) treatment. Receptors were obtained from a person between 40 and 85 years old with oral cavity squamous cell carcinoma.

Only one count was recorded for this clone. V gene TRBV7-6 combines with J gene TRBJ2-1; 7 bases agree with TRBD2. In germline, CDR1 is SGHVS, CDR2 FNYEAQ. CDR3 size: 14 residues. Trimming removed 1 base from V and 9 bases from J; junction bases left unmatched: 6. DNA for the CDR3: TGTGCCAGCAGCTTAGTTGATGGGGAGGGTGAGCAGTTCTTC. It specifies CASSLVDGEGEQFF.

V usage is TRBV6-5 and J usage is TRBJ1-1, with D unclear. Germline CDR1 is MNHEY and CDR2 is SVGAGI. The CDR3 is 14 amino acids. V was trimmed by 0 bases and J by 1 base, leaving 6 bases between them. CDR3 region: CASSYSGSNTEAFF. CDR3 sequence (DNA): TGTGCCAGCAGTTACTCCGGGTCGAACACTGAAGCTTTCTTT.

The V and J genes are TRBV5-1 and TRBJ2-3; 8 bases agree with TRBD2. CDR3 size: 14 residues. Germline CDR1 is SGHRS and CDR2 is YFSETQ. V lost 0 bases and J lost 6; bases outside the gene matches: 3. The CDR3 reads CASSLATSADTQYF. CDR3 nucleotides: TGCGCCAGCAGCTTGGCGACTAGCGCCGATACGCAGTATTTT.

The gene calls are TRBV4-1 and TRBJ2-2; 8 bases are a match to TRBD2. V lost 1 base to trimming and J lost 6 bases; unmatched junction nucleotides: 4. From germline, CDR1 is MGHRA and CDR2 YSYEKL. CDR3 size: 15 residues. The CDR3 sequence: CASSQGLAGPGELFF. The CDR3 DNA sequence: TGCGCCAGCAGCCAAGGGCTAGCGGGCCCCGGGGAGCTGTTTTTT.

The gene calls are TRBV6-1 and TRBJ1-3; possibly TRBD1 for D (5 bases). There are 12 residues in the CDR3. V was cut by 6 bases and J by 4 bases, with 7 bases left in between. Germline V gene lookup returns CDR1 MNHNS and CDR2 SASEGT. The CDR3 DNA reads as TGTGCCAGCAGGACAGACGGAAACACCATATATTTT. It codes for CASRTDGNTIYF.

The V and J genes are TRBV29-1 and TRBJ1-4; a possible D gene is TRBD1 (5 bases). Germline V gives CDR1 SQVTM, CDR2 ANQGSEA. The CDR3 has 11 amino acids. The ends were cut back, 5 bases at V and 7 bases at J, with 8 bases in the middle. CDR3 sequence (DNA): TGCAGCGTTATGAGGGGTGAAAAACTGTTTTTT. Translation gives CSVMRGEKLFF.

The chain uses TRBV7-6 and TRBJ1-1; D possibly corresponds to TRBD1 (5 bases). The CDR3 is 15 residues long. Trimming removed 1 base from V and 0 bases from J, with 9 bases in between. Germline loops: CDR1 SGHVS, CDR2 FNYEAQ. The CDR3 region is CASSLGGDLNTEAFF. The CDR3 region has the DNA TGTGCCAGCAGCTTAGGGGGCGATCTGAACACTGAAGCTTTCTTT.

The sample holds a few counts of this clone. This rearrangement joins TRBV5-5 to TRBJ2-7, with a tentative D call TRBD2 (6 bases). V was cut by 0 bases and J by 6 bases, with 19 bases left in between. This CDR3 region has 16 residues. Germline CDR1 SGHKS, CDR2 YYEKEE (reference sequence). The CDR3 region is CASSLARLVKSREQYF. CDR3 sequence (DNA): TGTGCCAGCAGCTTGGCCCGACTAGTTAAATCGCGCGAGCAGTACTTC.

This sequence joins TRBV7-2 and TRBJ2-1; possible D gene TRBD2, 6 bases. The CDR3 is 13 residues long. The V gene's germline CDR1 is SGHTA and CDR2 FQGNSA. V shed 3 bases and J shed 3 bases, with 6 bases lying between them. The CDR3 DNA reads as TGTGCCAGCAGCTTGGGACTCTACAATGAGCAGTTCTTC. It specifies CASSLGLYNEQFF.

This clone was picked up a small number of times. The chain employs TRBV27 and TRBJ1-3; D call uncertain. The CDR3 runs 15 residues. Per germline, CDR1 MNHEY and CDR2 SMNVEV (reference sequence). Trimming left V 3 bases short and J 0 bases short, with 9 bases between. Here the CDR3 DNA reads TGTGCCAGCAGTTTTCACCCGAGCTCTGGAAACACCATATATTTT. It specifies CASSFHPSSGNTIYF.

This clone was counted a single time. The V and J genes are TRBV29-1 and TRBJ1-2; possibly TRBD1 for D (5 bases). The CDR3 sequence is 13 residues long. Germline V CDR1 and CDR2: SQVTM, ANQGSEA. V dropped 7 bases and J dropped 3 bases, with 15 bases sitting between them. In DNA, the CDR3 is TGCAGCGCCAAGCGGGGAGGGGACTATGGCTACACCTTC. Translation gives CSAKRGGDYGYTF.

This rearrangement joins TRBV4-1 to TRBJ2-3; D ambiguous. This CDR3 contains 16 residues. The V gene lost 0 bases and the J gene lost 0 bases, with 10 bases spanning the gap. CDR1 and CDR2 (germline): MGHRA, YSYEKL. CDR3 sequence (DNA): TGCGCCAGCAGCCAAGAGAGTGTGCGAAGCACAGATACGCAGTATTTT. Encoded protein: CASSQESVRSTDTQYF.

The chain carries TRBV10-2 and TRBJ1-6; TRBD1 matches at 11 bases. This CDR3 region has 18 residues. V lost 3 bases and J lost 8; bases outside the gene matches: 12. The germline CDR1 and CDR2 sequences are WSHSY and SAAADI. The CDR3 here is CASSDLSGTGGNYSPLHF. CDR3 sequence (DNA): TGCGCCAGCAGTGATCTATCCGGGACAGGGGGTAACTATTCACCCCTCCACTTT.

This sequence joins TRBV7-8 and TRBJ2-6, with D perhaps TRBD1 (5 bases). The CDR3 runs to 15 residues. Germline-derived CDR1 and CDR2 are SGHVS and FQNEAQ. The V gene lost 6 bases and the J gene lost 4 bases, with 13 bases spanning the gap. CDR3 DNA sequence: TGTGCCAGCAGAGAGCAGGGTTCCGGGGCCAACGTCCTGACTTTC. Protein sequence: CASREQGSGANVLTF.

This clone has just a few counts. The chain couples TRBV14 to TRBJ1-1; the D gene is possibly TRBD1 (5 bases). CDR3 length equals 11 residues. Germline-derived CDR1 and CDR2 are SGHDN and FVKESK. The V end lost 11 bases, the J end lost 11 bases, and 18 bases lay between the germline ends. The CDR3 region has the DNA TGTGCCTCCTCCAGGACGGGGACGGCTTTCTTT. Translating it yields CASSRTGTAFF.

The CDR3 sequence is CASSPPSRGPTEAFF. CDR3 DNA: TGTGCCAGCTCACCACCGAGCAGGGGTCCCACTGAAGCTTTCTTT. The genes are TRBV18 and TRBJ1-1; D possibly corresponds to TRBD1 (6 bases). CDR3 length: 15 amino acids. In germline, CDR1 is KGHSH, CDR2 LQKENI. Trimming removed 0 bases from V and 4 bases from J, with 12 bases in between.